This T cell receptor (beta chain) emerged from a study of cytomegalovirus exposure and HLA in healthy donors. Background on the study: In an earlier analysis, 90 million to 130 million unique TCR beta sequences were found from some 180 million T cells. General study points: In vitro assays verified that a few CMV-associated chains recognized CMV antigens specifically.

The V and J ends lost 4 bases and 5 bases respectively, with 18 bases between them. Germline V lookup: CDR1 MGHDK, CDR2 SYGVNS. The CDR3 spans 15 residues. Points on this clone: Its antigen remains unknown.

The PCR made use of 60 Vbeta and 13 Jbeta primers. Produced via immunoSEQ multiplex PCR; TCRdb's table is partial and in-frame only. This sample carries about 140,000 clones, around four fifths of them seen once, and the ten largest clones take 1.4% to 1.5%. The chain couples TRBV25-1 to TRBJ2-7, with D perhaps TRBD2 (6 bases). Material: PBMCs. This sequence originates from a young man in good health and CMV-seropositive. The CDR3 here is CASSAQFLGGHEQYF. CDR3 bases: TGTGCCAGCAGTGCCCAGTTTCTTGGAGGGCACGAGCAGTACTTC.